Given below is one T cell receptor (beta chain) in context. The antigen is not known. Using immunoSEQ multiplex PCR, the repertoire was profiled, and TCRdb retains in-frame clones only, with some absent. The sample lists 35,000 to 40,000 clones, about 90% occurring once. These data originate in a study of OX40 agonist ivuxolimab in advanced cancers. Overall study context: Dose-escalation patients' cancers were hepatocellular carcinoma, melanoma, renal cell or head and neck cancer. Treatment received earlier with anti-PD-1, anti-PD-L1 or anti-CTLA-4 agents was allowed, and approximately 44% had some. General study findings and limits: At 0.1 to 3.0 mg/kg and by week 6, CD4+ and CD8+ T cells in the blood had expanded clonally.

The CDR3 is made up of 13 amino acids. Germline CDR1 is MGHDK and CDR2 is SYGVNS. Trimming stripped 4 bases from V and 5 bases from J, with 11 bases between. The genes are TRBV25-1 and TRBJ1-1, with D hard to call. The sequence was collected from an adult with an advanced solid tumor such as melanoma, head and neck, liver or kidney cancer. Material: CD4+ or CD8+ T cells sorted from blood, obtained in a trial of the OX40 agonist ivuxolimab. CDR3 amino acids: CASSGPGLTEAFF. In nucleotides, the CDR3 is TGTGCCAGCAGTGGCCCCGGGTTGACTGAAGCTTTCTTT. The full variable domain, in which reference TRBV25-1 and TRBJ1-1 provide the parts outside the CDR3, is EADIYQTPRYLVIGTGKKITLECSQTMGHDKMYWYQQDPGMELHLIHYSYGVNSTEKGDLSSESTVSRIRTEHFPLTLESARPSHTSQYLCASSGPGLTEAFFGQGTRLTVV.